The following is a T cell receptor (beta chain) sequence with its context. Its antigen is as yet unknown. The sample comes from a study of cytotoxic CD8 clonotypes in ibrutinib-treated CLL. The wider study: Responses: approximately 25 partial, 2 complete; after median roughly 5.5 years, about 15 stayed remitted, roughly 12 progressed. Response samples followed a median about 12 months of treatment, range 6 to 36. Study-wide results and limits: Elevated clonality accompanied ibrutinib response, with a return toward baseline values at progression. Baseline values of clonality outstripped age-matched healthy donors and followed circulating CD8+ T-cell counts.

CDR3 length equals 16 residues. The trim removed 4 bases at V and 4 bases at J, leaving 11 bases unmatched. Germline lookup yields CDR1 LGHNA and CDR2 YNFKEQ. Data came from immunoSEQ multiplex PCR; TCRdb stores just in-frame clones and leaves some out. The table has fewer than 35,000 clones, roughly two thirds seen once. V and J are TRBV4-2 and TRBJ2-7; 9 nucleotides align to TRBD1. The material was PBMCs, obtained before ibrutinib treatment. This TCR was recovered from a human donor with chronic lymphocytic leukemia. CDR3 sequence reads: CASSPTTGQGFYEQYF. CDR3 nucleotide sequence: TGTGCCAGCAGCCCGACAACGGGACAGGGTTTTTACGAGCAGTACTTC.